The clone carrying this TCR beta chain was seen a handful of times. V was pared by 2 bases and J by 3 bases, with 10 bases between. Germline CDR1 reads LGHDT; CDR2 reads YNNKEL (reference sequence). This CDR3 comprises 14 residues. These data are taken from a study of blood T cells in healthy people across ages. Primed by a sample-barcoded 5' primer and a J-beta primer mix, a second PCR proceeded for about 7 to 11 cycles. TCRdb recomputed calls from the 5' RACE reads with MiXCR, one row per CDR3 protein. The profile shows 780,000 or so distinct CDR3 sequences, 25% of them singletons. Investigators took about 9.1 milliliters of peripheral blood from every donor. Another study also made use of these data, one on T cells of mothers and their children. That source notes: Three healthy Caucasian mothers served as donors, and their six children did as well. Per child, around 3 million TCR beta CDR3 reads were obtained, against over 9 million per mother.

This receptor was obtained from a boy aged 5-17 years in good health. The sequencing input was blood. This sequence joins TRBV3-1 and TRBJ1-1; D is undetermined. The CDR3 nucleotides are TGTGCCAGCAGCCAAACGGGGAGTGACACTGAAGCTTTCTTT. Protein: CASSQTGSDTEAFF. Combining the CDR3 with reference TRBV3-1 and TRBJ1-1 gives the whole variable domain DTAVSQTPKYLVTQMGNDKSIKCEQNLGHDTMYWYKQDSKKFLKIMFSYNNKELIINETVPNRFSPKSPDKAHLNLHINSLELGDSAVYFCASSQTGSDTEAFFGQGTRLTVV.